A selection of T cell receptor beta chains follows, all from one sample in a study of response to subunit inactivated influenza vaccine. TCRdb re-analysed the RT-PCR reads in MiXCR, keeping a single row per CDR3 protein. The sample has 560,000 or so distinct CDR3 sequences; roughly 8.2% are singletons. The sample was PBMCs from blood, taken less than 30 months after vaccination. The receptors were gathered from a man between 50 and 69 years old who received an inactivated influenza vaccine. Each CDR3 is given with its conserved first and last residue. The D gene is left open where the match is weak. A row's size may be missing; if present it is once, few, many or a size class.

V	D	J	size	CDR3	DNA
TRBV14	TRBD2	TRBJ2-1	many	CASSRYFSPSGPFYNEQFF	TGTGCCAGCAGCCGCTACTTCTCCCCTAGCGGACCCTTTTACAATGAGCAGTTCTTC
TRBV27	NA	TRBJ2-7	few	CASSFVPGVIIYEQYF	TGTGCCAGCAGTTTCGTACCGGGAGTCATCATCTACGAGCAGTACTTC
TRBV20-1	NA	TRBJ2-5	few	CSAREGTGGETQYF	TGCAGTGCTAGAGAGGGGACTGGCGGAGAGACCCAGTACTTC
TRBV25-1	NA	TRBJ2-1	few	CASSEGSVRFF	TGTGCCAGCAGTGAAGGGAGCGTCAGGTTCTTC
TRBV20-1	TRBD2	TRBJ2-5	few	CSADPAGEAETQYF	TGCAGTGCCGATCCAGCGGGAGAAGCAGAGACCCAGTACTTC
TRBV29-1	NA	TRBJ2-3	few	CSVPVGQGSTDTQYF	TGCAGCGTTCCTGTTGGGCAGGGTAGCACAGATACGCAGTATTTT
TRBV20-1	TRBD2	TRBJ2-1	many	CSARTALAGGFYNEQFF	TGCAGTGCCCGCACTGCGCTAGCGGGGGGATTTTACAATGAGCAGTTCTTC
TRBV6-1	NA	TRBJ1-4	NA	CASKVGLSGEKLFF	TGTGCCAGTAAAGTAGGACTATCGGGAGAAAAACTGTTTTTT
TRBV15	NA	TRBJ2-7	many	CATSRGGTSYEQYF	TGTGCCACCAGCAGAGGAGGGACTTCCTACGAGCAGTACTTC
TRBV7-9	TRBD1	TRBJ2-6	NA	CASSYDRDRGSSGANVLTF	TGTGCCAGCAGCTACGACCGGGACAGGGGATCTTCTGGGGCCAACGTCCTGACTTTC
TRBV12-3/TRBV12-4	NA	TRBJ2-5	few	CASSLRQGQETQYF	TGTGCCAGCAGTTTACGACAAGGACAAGAGACCCAGTACTTC
TRBV9	NA	TRBJ1-2	few	CASSVAGDPTAYGYTF	TGTGCCAGCAGCGTAGCGGGTGACCCAACCGCCTATGGCTACACCTTC
TRBV7-9	TRBD2	TRBJ2-3	NA	CASSSPYSSGGSDTQYF	TGTGCCAGCAGCTCCCCTTACTCTAGCGGGGGATCAGATACGCAGTATTTT
TRBV28	TRBD2	TRBJ2-7	NA	CASSSRLAGGAPRRGKQYF	TGTGCCAGCAGTTCTCGACTAGCGGGGGGCGCCCCGCGACGAGGAAAGCAGTACTTC
TRBV27	TRBD1	TRBJ1-4	few	CASSLKGQGYEKLFF	TGTGCCAGCAGTTTAAAGGGACAGGGATATGAAAAACTGTTTTTT
TRBV12-3/TRBV12-4	TRBD1	TRBJ1-1	few	CASSWGTGLNTEAFF	TGTGCCAGCAGTTGGGGGACAGGGCTGAACACTGAAGCTTTCTTT
TRBV5-6	TRBD2	TRBJ2-1	few	CASSSASGLAGDYNEQFF	TGTGCCAGCAGCTCGGCGTCCGGACTAGCGGGAGATTACAATGAGCAGTTCTTC
TRBV29-1	TRBD1	TRBJ2-3	many	CSVGDRGTQYF	TGCAGCGTAGGGGACAGGGGGACGCAGTATTTT
TRBV7-2	TRBD1	TRBJ2-7	NA	CASSLGTGRSGEQYF	TGTGCCAGCAGCTTAGGGACAGGTCGCTCGGGTGAGCAGTACTTC
TRBV10-3	NA	TRBJ2-3	NA	CAISESQGDTQYF	TGTGCCATCAGTGAGTCGCAGGGAGATACGCAGTATTTT
TRBV4-3	NA	TRBJ1-1	NA	CASSQDYPGESTEAFF	TGCGCCAGCAGCCAAGATTATCCAGGGGAGAGTACTGAAGCTTTCTTT
TRBV4-3	NA	TRBJ1-1	many	CASSQRDDTEAFF	TGCGCCAGCAGCCAACGGGATGACACTGAAGCTTTCTTT
TRBV5-1	NA	TRBJ2-5	NA	CASSLLARQETQYF	TGCGCCAGCAGCTTATTAGCGAGACAAGAGACCCAGTACTTC
TRBV20-1	TRBD2	TRBJ2-3	few	CSARTSRRITDTQYF	TGCAGTGCCAGGACTAGCCGGCGCATCACAGATACGCAGTATTTT
TRBV5-6	NA	TRBJ1-2	many	CASSLIMGLQEGRGYTF	TGTGCCAGCAGCTTGATTATGGGACTCCAGGAAGGAAGAGGCTACACCTTC
TRBV6-1	NA	TRBJ1-1	few	CASSRDSGIGDTEAFF	TGTGCCAGCAGCCGCGATTCAGGGATTGGGGACACTGAAGCTTTCTTT
TRBV4-1	NA	TRBJ1-1	few	CASSQDRWNTEAFF	TGCGCCAGCAGCCAAGATCGGTGGAACACTGAAGCTTTCTTT
TRBV12-3/TRBV12-4	NA	TRBJ2-7	few	CASSRDRPYEQYF	TGTGCCAGCAGTAGAGACAGACCCTACGAGCAGTACTTC
TRBV7-2	TRBD1	TRBJ2-7	many	CASSDTRTGGGYEQYF	TGTGCCAGCAGCGACACGCGGACAGGGGGCGGCTACGAGCAGTACTTC
TRBV7-8	NA	TRBJ1-1	many	CASSSPLARQSNTEAFF	TGTGCCAGCAGCTCCCCCCTCGCCAGACAGAGTAACACTGAAGCTTTCTTT
TRBV6-6	NA	TRBJ2-7	few	CASSPLISYEQYF	TGTGCCAGCAGCCCCCTTATCTCCTACGAGCAGTACTTC
TRBV5-5	TRBD1	TRBJ1-1	few	CASSLNNPGGASITEAFF	TGTGCCAGCAGCTTGAACAACCCAGGGGGAGCCTCGATCACTGAAGCTTTCTTT
TRBV11-2	TRBD2	TRBJ2-7	many	CASSSKLGIAGASYEQYF	TGTGCCAGCAGCTCCAAACTCGGGATAGCGGGGGCCTCCTACGAGCAGTACTTC
TRBV12-3/TRBV12-4	TRBD1	TRBJ2-1	few	CASSLTGGTGEQFF	TGTGCCAGCAGTTTGACAGGGGGCACGGGTGAGCAGTTCTTC